One sample yielded the 10 T cell receptor beta chains listed below, sequenced in a study of T cell changes during pregnancy in multiple sclerosis. The method was immunoSEQ multiplex PCR; TCRdb's version includes in-frame clones alone and lacks a portion of them. The repertoire includes 50,000 to 65,000 clones, 90% of them detected once, and about 6.4% sits in the top ten. Here the sequenced sample was peripheral blood, taken in the third trimester of pregnancy. All receptors derive from a female donor in good health, enrolled as a control in a pregnancy study.

The rearrangement uses TRBV7-2 and TRBJ1-4; D not resolved. Germline V CDR1 and CDR2: SGHTA, FQGNSA. The CDR3 runs 16 residues. Trimming took off 5 bases at V and 6 bases at J, with 19 bases between the two ends. CDR3 amino acids: CASSRSRFPGDEKLFF. CDR3 nucleotide sequence: TGTGCCAGCAGCCGATCCCGGTTTCCAGGCGATGAAAAACTGTTTTTT.

V and J are TRBV7-8 and TRBJ2-1, with TRBD2 matching over 13 bases. Germline V gives CDR1 SGHVS, CDR2 FQNEAQ. This CDR3 contains 15 residues. After removal of 7 bases from V and 7 bases from J, the junction contained 7 bases not matched to a gene. The CDR3 DNA sequence: TGTGCCAGCACCCTACTAGCGGGAGGGCCTAATGAGCAGTTCTTC. Amino acid sequence: CASTLLAGGPNEQFF.

In DNA, the CDR3 is TGTGCCAGCAACTTCCCCCCGGGACTAGCGGGGGTCAATGAGCAGTTCTTC. This gives the protein CASNFPPGLAGVNEQFF. The V gene is TRBV7-2, the J gene TRBJ2-1; 14 positions agree with TRBD2. CDR3 length equals 17 residues. The V segment lost 7 bases and the J segment 6 bases; nucleotides outside the gene matches: 11. Germline-derived CDR1 and CDR2 are SGHTA and FQGNSA.

This clone appeared a single time. The chain carries TRBV18 and TRBJ2-7, with a tentative D call TRBD2 (6 bases). Germline V gene lookup returns CDR1 KGHSH and CDR2 LQKENI. The V gene lost 3 bases and the J gene lost 6 bases, with 15 bases spanning the gap. The CDR3 has 14 amino acids. This CDR3 is CASSPPGLPPEQYF. CDR3 nucleotides: TGTGCCAGCTCACCTCCGGGACTTCCCCCCGAGCAGTACTTC.

The chain combines TRBV2 with TRBJ2-5, with TRBD1 matching over 8 bases. J lost 4 bases, V lost 3 bases, and 4 bases had no gene match. The V gene's germline CDR1 is SNHLY and CDR2 FYNNEI. The CDR3 extends over 14 amino acids. The CDR3: CASSDEQGGETQYF. Written as DNA, the CDR3 is TGTGCCAGCAGTGATGAACAGGGGGGAGAGACCCAGTACTTC.

The rearrangement links TRBV7-8 to TRBJ2-7; D is undetermined. The CDR3 runs 15 residues. With 1 base removed from V and 2 bases from J, the gap between germline ends came to 12 bases. CDR1 SGHVS and CDR2 FQNEAQ come from the germline V gene. The CDR3 DNA reads as TGTGCCAGCAGCTTAGTGGCAGTGGCTCCCTACGAGCAGTACTTC. Amino acid sequence: CASSLVAVAPYEQYF.

The rearrangement joins TRBV7-2 to TRBJ2-7, with 7 bases identical to TRBD2. V shed 0 bases, J shed 6 bases, and the junction held 11 bases outside the gene matches. In germline, CDR1 is SGHTA, CDR2 FQGNSA. CDR3 length: 16 amino acids. The CDR3 is CASSLAERGGRREQYF. CDR3 nucleotides: TGTGCCAGCAGCTTAGCCGAGCGGGGCGGGCGACGCGAGCAGTACTTC. Together with reference TRBV7-2 and TRBJ2-7, the CDR3 gives the full variable domain: GAGVSQSPSNKVTEKGKDVELRCDPISGHTALYWYRQSLGQGLEFLIYFQGNSAPDKSGLPSDRFSAERTGGSVSTLTIQRTQQEDSAVYLCASSLAERGGRREQYFGPGTRLTVT.

Comments on this clone: The junction departs from germline at one end; a sequencing error may be responsible. The gene calls are TRBV7-7 and TRBJ1-1; D is ambiguous. The CDR3 is 13 amino acids. CDR1 is SSHAT and CDR2 is FNYEAQ in the germline V gene (reference sequence). This CDR3 is CASSSSQNTEAFF. The CDR3 coding sequence is TGTGCTAGCAGTTCGAGCCAGAACACTGAAGCTTTCTTT.

V usage is TRBV18 and J usage is TRBJ2-6; 9 bases align to TRBD1. CDR1 and CDR2 from the germline V gene are KGHSH and LQKENI. The CDR3 has 18 residues. Trimming removed 3 bases from V and 0 bases from J; junction bases left unmatched: 6. The CDR3 sequence: CASSPEDRGVSGANVLTF. The CDR3 DNA reads TGTGCCAGCTCACCCGAGGACAGGGGCGTCTCTGGGGCCAACGTCCTGACTTTC.

This chain links TRBV30 with TRBJ2-7; 12 positions match TRBD2. With 3 bases clipped from V and 2 bases from J, the junction kept 2 bases outside the gene matches. The germline gives CDR1 GTSNPN, CDR2 SVGIG (reference sequence). This CDR3 has 14 residues. CDR3 residues: CAWRLAGGTYEQYF. CDR3 coding DNA: TGTGCCTGGAGGCTAGCGGGGGGGACCTACGAGCAGTACTTC.